The 4 T cell receptor beta chains given below trace back to one sample, sequenced in a study of T cells after yellow fever vaccination. In TCRdb, the 5' RACE reads were re-called with MiXCR into one record per CDR3 protein. The profile shows 90,000 to 130,000 distinct CDR3 sequences, approximately 8.4% of them singletons. The sample here was CD8+ T cells sorted from PBMCs, taken 45 days after the yellow fever booster vaccination. The receptors stem from a man younger than 45 who received the YFV17D yellow fever vaccine.

The table lists this clonotype with many counts. V is TRBV13 and J is TRBJ2-2; D not certain. V lost 2 bases and J lost 0, with 4 bases in between. The CDR3 contains 14 residues. Germline V gives CDR1 PRHDT, CDR2 FYEKMQ (reference sequence). CDR3 in amino acids: CASSLPPNTGELFF. CDR3 DNA: TGTGCCAGCAGCTTACCACCGAACACCGGGGAGCTGTTTTTT.

At least ten counts were recorded for this clonotype. This chain connects TRBV7-2 to TRBJ2-7; 8 bases are shared with TRBD1. V lost 4 bases and J lost 3; bases outside the gene matches: 5. Germline V gives CDR1 SGHTA, CDR2 FQGNSA. This CDR3 comprises 14 residues. The DNA for the CDR3 is TGTGCCAGCAGCTCTAGGGACAGGCTCTACGAGCAGTACTTC. Protein product: CASSSRDRLYEQYF.

This clonotype was detected many times. The chain has TRBV15 and TRBJ2-7; TRBD2 agrees at 7 bases. V shed 5 bases and J 5 bases; nucleotides not matched to a gene: 6. Germline V lookup: CDR1 LNHNV, CDR2 YYDKDF (reference sequence). The CDR3 totals 13 residues. CDR3 sequence reads: CATSFSRENEQYF. CDR3 nucleotide sequence: TGTGCCACCAGCTTCTCGCGGGAGAACGAGCAGTACTTC. The full variable domain, in which reference TRBV15 and TRBJ2-7 provide the parts outside the CDR3, is DAMVIQNPRYQVTQFGKPVTLSCSQTLNHNVMYWYQQKSSQAPKLLFHYYDKDFNNEADTPDNFQSRRPNTSFCFLDIRSPGLGDTAMYLCATSFSRENEQYFGPGTRLTVT.

The rearrangement joins TRBV7-3 to TRBJ2-1; 12 bases map to TRBD2. V was clipped by 5 bases and J by 8 bases; unmatched bases: 7. Looked up from germline, CDR1 is SGHTA and CDR2 is FQGTGA. The CDR3 totals 15 residues. In nucleotides, the CDR3 is TGTGCCAGCAGCCCCGGGACTAGCGGGCAGGATGAGCAGTTCTTC. Translating gives CASSPGTSGQDEQFF.